A single sample gave rise to the 2 T cell receptor beta chains below, sequenced in a study of cytotoxic CD8 clonotypes in ibrutinib-treated CLL. Sequencing was performed with immunoSEQ multiplex PCR; in TCRdb, only in-frame clones are kept and a portion is missing. The sample yields fewer than 400,000 clones, over 60% seen once. Here the sequenced sample was PBMCs, taken after 36 months of ibrutinib treatment. The receptors come from a human donor with chronic lymphocytic leukemia.

CDR3: CASSLPGLAKNIQYF. CDR3 DNA: TGCGCCAGCAGCCTACCTGGGTTAGCCAAAAACATTCAGTACTTC. This chain links TRBV4-1 with TRBJ2-4; D is unresolved. The CDR3 spans 15 residues. Germline values: CDR1 MGHRA, CDR2 YSYEKL. V lost 4 bases to trimming and J lost 0 bases, with 10 bases between them.

This clone has only one observation. CDR3 region: CATSRDRRQGWFLYEQYF. DNA of the CDR3: TGTGCCACCAGCAGAGATAGGCGACAGGGGTGGTTCCTCTACGAGCAGTACTTC. This rearrangement joins TRBV15 to TRBJ2-5, with TRBD1 identical over 8 bases. The J call is uncertain, as TRBJ2-7 better fits the DNA end. Germline CDR1 LNHNV, CDR2 YYDKDF (reference sequence). The CDR3 loop spans 18 amino acids.